What follows is one TCR beta chain and its context. Its target is unknown. Time point defined: week 35, safety follow-up. The investigators gave 300 ug of mutant IDH1 20-mer peptide in each vaccine dose, together with topical imiquimod. The V gene's germline CDR1 is ENHRY and CDR2 SYGVKD. This CDR3 is 15 amino acids long. Trimming cost V 2 bases and J 1 base, with 9 bases left between them. This sample was included in a study of a mutant IDH1 vaccine in newly diagnosed glioma. Data came from immunoSEQ multiplex PCR; TCRdb stores just in-frame clones and leaves some out. The profile shows tens of thousands of clones, over 65% of them singletons.

The specimen was PBMCs, collected from a glioma patient whose treatment included an IDH1 peptide vaccine. The receptor's source is a woman in her 40s with glioma. V is TRBV10-3 and J is TRBJ1-5; weak D call: TRBD1 (6 bases). This CDR3 is CAISETGKSNQPQHF. The CDR3, as DNA: TGTGCCATCAGTGAGACAGGGAAAAGCAATCAGCCCCAGCATTTT.